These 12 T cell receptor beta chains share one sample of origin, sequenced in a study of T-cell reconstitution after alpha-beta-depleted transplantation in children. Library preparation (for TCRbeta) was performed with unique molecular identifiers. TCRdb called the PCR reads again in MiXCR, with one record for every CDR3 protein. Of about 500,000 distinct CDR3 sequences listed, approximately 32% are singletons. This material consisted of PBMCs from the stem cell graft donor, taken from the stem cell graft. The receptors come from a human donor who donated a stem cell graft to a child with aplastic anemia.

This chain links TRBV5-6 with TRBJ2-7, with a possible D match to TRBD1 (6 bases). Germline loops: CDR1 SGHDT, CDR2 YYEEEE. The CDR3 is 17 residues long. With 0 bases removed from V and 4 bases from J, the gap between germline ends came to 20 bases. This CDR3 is CASSLAGTYGLNYEQYV. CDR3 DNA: TGTGCCAGCAGCTTGGCGGGGACATACGGACTGAATTACGAGCAGTACGTC.

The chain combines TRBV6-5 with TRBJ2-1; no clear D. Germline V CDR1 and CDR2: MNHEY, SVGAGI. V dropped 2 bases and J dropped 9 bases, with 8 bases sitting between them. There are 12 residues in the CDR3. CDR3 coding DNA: TGTGCCAGCAGTTACGGTAAGGGTGAGCAGTTCTTC. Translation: CASSYGKGEQFF.

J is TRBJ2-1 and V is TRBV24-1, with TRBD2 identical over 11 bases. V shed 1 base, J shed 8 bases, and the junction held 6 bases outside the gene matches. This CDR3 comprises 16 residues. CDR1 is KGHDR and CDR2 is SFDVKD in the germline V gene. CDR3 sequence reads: CATSDFSTSGSDEQFF. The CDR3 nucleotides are TGTGCCACCAGTGATTTCTCTACTAGCGGGAGCGATGAGCAGTTCTTC.

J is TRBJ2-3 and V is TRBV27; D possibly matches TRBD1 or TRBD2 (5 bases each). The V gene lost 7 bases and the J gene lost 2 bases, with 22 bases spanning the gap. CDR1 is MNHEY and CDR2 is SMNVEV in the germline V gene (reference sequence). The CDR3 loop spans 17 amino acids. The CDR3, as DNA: TGTGCCAGCAAACCTACGGGCTCCCGGGGCTACACAGATACGCAGTATTTT. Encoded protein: CASKPTGSRGYTDTQYF.

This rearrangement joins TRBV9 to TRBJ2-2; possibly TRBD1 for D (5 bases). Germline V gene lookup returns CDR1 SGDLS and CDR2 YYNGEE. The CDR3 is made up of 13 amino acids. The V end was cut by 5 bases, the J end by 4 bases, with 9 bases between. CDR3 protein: CASSGHFTGELFF. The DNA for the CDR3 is TGTGCCAGCAGTGGACATTTCACCGGGGAGCTGTTTTTT. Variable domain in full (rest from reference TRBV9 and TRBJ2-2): DSGVTQTPKHLITATGQRVTLRCSPRSGDLSVYWYQQSLDQGLQFLIQYYNGEERAKGNILERFSAQQFPDLHSELNLSSLELGDSALYFCASSGHFTGELFFGEGSRLTVL.

CDR3 in amino acids: CASSYSPGGDQPQHF. In DNA form, the CDR3 reads TGTGCCAGCAGTTACTCGCCAGGGGGAGATCAGCCCCAGCATTTT. The chain carries TRBV6-2 or TRBV6-3 and TRBJ1-5, with 7 bases that match TRBD1. Germline V gene data show CDR1 as MNHEY and CDR2 as SVGEGT. The CDR3 consists of 15 residues. J lost 5 bases, V lost 0 bases, and 4 bases had no gene match.

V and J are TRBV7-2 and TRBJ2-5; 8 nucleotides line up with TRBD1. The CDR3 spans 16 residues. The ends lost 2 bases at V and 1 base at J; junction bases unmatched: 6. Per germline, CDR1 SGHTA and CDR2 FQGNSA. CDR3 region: CASSLPGGRGQETQYF. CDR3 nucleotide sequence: TGTGCCAGCAGCTTACCAGGGGGCCGGGGCCAAGAGACCCAGTACTTC.

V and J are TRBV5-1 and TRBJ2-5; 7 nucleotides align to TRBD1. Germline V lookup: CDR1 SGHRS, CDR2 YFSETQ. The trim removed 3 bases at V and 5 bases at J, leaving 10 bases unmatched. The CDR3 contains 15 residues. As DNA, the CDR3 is TGCGCCAGCAGCTCGGGACAGACCTCCCGGGAGACCCAGTACTTC. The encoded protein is CASSSGQTSRETQYF. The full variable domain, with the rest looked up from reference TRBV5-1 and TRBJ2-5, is KAGVTQTPRYLIKTRGQQVTLSCSPISGHRSVSWYQQTPGQGLQFLFEYFSETQRNKGNFPGRFSGRQFSNSRSEMNVSTLELGDSALYLCASSSGQTSRETQYFGPGTRLLVL.

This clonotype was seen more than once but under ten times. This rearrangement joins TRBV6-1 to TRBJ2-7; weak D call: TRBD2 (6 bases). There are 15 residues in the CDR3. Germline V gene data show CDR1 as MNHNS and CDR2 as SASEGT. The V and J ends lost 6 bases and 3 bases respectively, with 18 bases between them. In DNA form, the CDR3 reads TGTGCCAGCAGCGCACCGGGACTGAGCCTCTACGAGCAGTACGTC. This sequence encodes CASSAPGLSLYEQYV.

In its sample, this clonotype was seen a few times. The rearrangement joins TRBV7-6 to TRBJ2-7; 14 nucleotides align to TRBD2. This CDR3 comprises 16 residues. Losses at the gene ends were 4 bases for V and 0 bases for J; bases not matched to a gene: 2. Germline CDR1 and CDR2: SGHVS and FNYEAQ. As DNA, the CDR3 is TGTGCCAGCAGCTCGGGACTAGCGGGAGTCTCCTACGAGCAGTACTTC. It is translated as CASSSGLAGVSYEQYF.

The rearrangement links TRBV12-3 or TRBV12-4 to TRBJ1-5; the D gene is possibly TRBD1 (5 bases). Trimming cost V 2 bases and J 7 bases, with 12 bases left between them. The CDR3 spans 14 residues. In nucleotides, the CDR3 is TGTGCCAGCAGTTTAAGGGGATACGAGCAGCCCCAGCATTTT. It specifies CASSLRGYEQPQHF.

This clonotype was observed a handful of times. The CDR3 coding sequence is TGTGCCAGCAGCCCTCAGACAGGTAGCAATCAGCCCCAGCATTTT. This translates into CASSPQTGSNQPQHF. The rearrangement links TRBV9 to TRBJ1-5; D may be TRBD1 (6 bases). The CDR3 is 15 amino acids. Germline V lookup: CDR1 SGDLS, CDR2 YYNGEE. V dropped 4 bases and J dropped 0 bases, with 11 bases sitting between them.